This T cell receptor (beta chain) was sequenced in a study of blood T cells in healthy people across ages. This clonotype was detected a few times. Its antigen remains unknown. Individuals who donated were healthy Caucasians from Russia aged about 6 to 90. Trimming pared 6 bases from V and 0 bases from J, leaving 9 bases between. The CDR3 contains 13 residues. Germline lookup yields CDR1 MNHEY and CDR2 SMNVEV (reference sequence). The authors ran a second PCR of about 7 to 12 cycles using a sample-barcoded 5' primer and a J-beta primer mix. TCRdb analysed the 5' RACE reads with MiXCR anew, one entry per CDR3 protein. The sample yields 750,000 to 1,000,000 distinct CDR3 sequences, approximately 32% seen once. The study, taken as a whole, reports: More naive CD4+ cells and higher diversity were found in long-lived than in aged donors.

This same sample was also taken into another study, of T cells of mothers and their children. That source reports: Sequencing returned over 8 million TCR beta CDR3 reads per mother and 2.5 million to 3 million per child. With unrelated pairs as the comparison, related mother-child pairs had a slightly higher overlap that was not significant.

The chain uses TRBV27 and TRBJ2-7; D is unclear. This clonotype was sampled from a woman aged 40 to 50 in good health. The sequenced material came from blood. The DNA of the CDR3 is TGTGCCAGCAGCCCTAAGATCTCCTACGAGCAGTACTTC. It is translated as CASSPKISYEQYF.